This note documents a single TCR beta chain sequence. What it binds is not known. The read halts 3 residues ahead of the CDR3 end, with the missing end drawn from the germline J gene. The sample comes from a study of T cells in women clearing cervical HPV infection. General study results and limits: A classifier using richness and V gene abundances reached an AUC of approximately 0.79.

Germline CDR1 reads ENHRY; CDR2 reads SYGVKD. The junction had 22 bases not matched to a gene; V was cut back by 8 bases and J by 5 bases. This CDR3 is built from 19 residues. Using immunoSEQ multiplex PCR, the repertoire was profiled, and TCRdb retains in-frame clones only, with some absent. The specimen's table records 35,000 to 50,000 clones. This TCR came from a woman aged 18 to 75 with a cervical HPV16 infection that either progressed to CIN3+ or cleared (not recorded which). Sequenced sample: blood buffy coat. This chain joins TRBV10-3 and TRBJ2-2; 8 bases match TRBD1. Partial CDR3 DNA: TGTGCCATCGGAGGTGGTGGACAGGGCGAAAAGAGTAGGACCGGGGAG. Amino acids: CAIGGGGQGEKSRTGE. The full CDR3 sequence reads CAIGGGGQGEKSRTGELFF.